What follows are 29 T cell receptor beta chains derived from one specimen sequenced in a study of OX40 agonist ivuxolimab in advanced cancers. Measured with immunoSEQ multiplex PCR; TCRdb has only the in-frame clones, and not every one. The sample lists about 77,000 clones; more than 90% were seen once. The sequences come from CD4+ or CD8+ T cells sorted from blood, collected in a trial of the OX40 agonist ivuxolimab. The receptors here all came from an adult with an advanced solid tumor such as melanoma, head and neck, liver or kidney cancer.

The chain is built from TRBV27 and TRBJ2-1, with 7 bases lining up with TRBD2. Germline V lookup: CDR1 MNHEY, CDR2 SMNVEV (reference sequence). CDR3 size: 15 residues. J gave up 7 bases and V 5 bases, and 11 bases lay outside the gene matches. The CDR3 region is CASSPQAGKVNEQFF. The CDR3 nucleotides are TGTGCCAGCAGTCCCCAAGCGGGAAAAGTGAATGAGCAGTTCTTC.

The DNA of the CDR3 is TGTGCCAGTAGCGAGGGCAGGGCGGGATCTTTCTTT. This translates into CASSEGRAGSFF. The chain couples TRBV19 to TRBJ1-1, with D perhaps TRBD1 (5 bases). The germline CDR1 and CDR2 sequences are LNHDA and SQIVND (reference sequence). Trimming left V 6 bases short and J 12 bases short, with 17 bases between. This CDR3 contains 12 residues.

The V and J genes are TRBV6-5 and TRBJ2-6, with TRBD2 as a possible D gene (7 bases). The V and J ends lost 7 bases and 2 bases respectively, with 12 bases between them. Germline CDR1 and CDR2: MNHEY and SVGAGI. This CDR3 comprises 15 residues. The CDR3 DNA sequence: TGTGCCAGCACCTGGGGGGGCGCTGGGGCCAACGTCCTGACTTTC. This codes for CASTWGGAGANVLTF.

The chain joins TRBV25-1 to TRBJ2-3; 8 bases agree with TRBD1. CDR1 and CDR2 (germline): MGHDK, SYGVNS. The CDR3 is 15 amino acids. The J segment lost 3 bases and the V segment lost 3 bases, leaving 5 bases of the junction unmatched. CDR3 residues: CASSENRGVTDTQYF. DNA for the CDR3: TGTGCCAGCAGTGAGAACAGGGGGGTGACAGATACGCAGTATTTT.

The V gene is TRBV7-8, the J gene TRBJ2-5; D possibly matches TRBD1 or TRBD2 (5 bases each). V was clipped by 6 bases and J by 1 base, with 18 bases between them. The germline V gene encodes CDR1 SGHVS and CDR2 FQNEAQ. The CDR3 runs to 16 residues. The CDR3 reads CASSTLGEPSQETQYF. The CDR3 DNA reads TGTGCCAGCAGTACCTTGGGGGAGCCGTCCCAAGAGACCCAGTACTTC.

The CDR3 reads CASSLIARNIQYF. In nucleotides, the CDR3 is TGTGCCAGCAGTTTAATCGCTAGAAACATTCAGTACTTC. This chain connects TRBV28 to TRBJ2-4; no definite D call. V was cut by 2 bases and J by 6 bases, with 8 bases left in between. Per germline, CDR1 MDHEN and CDR2 SYDVKM. The CDR3 is 13 amino acids.

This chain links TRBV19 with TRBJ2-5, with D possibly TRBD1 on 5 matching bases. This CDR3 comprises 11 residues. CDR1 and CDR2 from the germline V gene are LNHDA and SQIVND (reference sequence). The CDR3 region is CATQNRETQYF. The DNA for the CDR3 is TGTGCTACCCAGAACAGGGAGACCCAGTACTTC.

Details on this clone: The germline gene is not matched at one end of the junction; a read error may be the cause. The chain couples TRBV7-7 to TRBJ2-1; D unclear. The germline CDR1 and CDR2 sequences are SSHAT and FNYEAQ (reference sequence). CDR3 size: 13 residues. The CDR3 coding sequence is TGTGCTAGCAGCTTAGGACCCAACAATGAGCAGTTCTTC. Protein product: CASSLGPNNEQFF.

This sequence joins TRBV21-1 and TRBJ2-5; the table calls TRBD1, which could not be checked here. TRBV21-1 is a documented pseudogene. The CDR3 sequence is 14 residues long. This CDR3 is CASRPGQDPLSSHF. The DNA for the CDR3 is TGTGCCAGCCGCCCAGGACAGGACCCACTCTCTTCCCACTTC.

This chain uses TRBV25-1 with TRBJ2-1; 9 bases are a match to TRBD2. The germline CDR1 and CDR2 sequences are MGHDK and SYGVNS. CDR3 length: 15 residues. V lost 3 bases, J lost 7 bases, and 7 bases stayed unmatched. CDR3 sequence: CASSDSGSGRNEQFF. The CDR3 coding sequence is TGTGCCAGCAGTGATAGCGGGAGTGGGCGGAATGAGCAGTTCTTC.

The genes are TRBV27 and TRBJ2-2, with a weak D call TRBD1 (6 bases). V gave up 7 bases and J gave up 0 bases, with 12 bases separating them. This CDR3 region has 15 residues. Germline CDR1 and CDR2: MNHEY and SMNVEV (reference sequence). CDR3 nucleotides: TGTGCCAGCACCACCCGGACAGCGAACACCGGGGAGCTGTTTTTT. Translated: CASTTRTANTGELFF.

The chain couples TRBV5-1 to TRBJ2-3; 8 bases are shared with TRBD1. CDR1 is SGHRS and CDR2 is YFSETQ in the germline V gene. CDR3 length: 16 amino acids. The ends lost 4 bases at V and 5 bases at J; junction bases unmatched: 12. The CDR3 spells CASSPGQGGGLDTQYF. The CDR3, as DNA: TGCGCCAGCAGCCCCGGACAGGGAGGAGGGTTAGATACGCAGTATTTT.

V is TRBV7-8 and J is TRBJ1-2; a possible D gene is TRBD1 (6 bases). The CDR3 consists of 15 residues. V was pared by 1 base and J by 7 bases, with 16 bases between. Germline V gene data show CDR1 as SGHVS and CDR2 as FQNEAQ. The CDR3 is CASSLVQGGLGGYTF. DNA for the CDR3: TGTGCCAGCAGCTTAGTACAGGGAGGGTTGGGTGGCTACACCTTC.

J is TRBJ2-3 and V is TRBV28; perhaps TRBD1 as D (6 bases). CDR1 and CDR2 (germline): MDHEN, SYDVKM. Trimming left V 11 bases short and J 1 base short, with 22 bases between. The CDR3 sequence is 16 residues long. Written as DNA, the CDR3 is TGTGCCTCTGCAGGGGCCACTATAGGCGGCACAGATACGCAGTATTTT. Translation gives CASAGATIGGTDTQYF.

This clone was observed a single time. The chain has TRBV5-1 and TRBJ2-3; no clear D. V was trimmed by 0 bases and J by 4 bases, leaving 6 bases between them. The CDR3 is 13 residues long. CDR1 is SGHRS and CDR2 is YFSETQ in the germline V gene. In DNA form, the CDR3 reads TGCGCCAGCAGCTTGGCTTCGCCAGATACGCAGTATTTT. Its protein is CASSLASPDTQYF.

The CDR3 nucleotides read TGCGCCAGCAGCTTGGATCCAGGGGGAAACACCATATATTTT. It yields the protein CASSLDPGGNTIYF. This sequence joins TRBV5-1 and TRBJ1-3; maybe TRBD1 (5 bases). CDR3 length: 14 amino acids. Trimming shortened V by 0 bases and J by 4 bases, and 8 bases separated the two germline ends. Germline loops: CDR1 SGHRS, CDR2 YFSETQ.

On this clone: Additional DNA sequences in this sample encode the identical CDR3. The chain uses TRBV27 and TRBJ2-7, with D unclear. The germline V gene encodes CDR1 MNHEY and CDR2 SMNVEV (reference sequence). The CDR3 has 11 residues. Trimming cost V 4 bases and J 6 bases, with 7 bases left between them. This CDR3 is CASSSSGEQYF. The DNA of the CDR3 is TGTGCCAGCAGTTCGTCCGGCGAGCAGTACTTC.

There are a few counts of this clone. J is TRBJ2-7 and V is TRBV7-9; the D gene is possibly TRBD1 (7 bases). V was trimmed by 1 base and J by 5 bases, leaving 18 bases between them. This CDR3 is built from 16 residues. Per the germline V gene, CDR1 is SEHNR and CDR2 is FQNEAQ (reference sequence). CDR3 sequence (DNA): TGTGCCAGCAGCTTAGAACAGGGGCTGAGGGAGGACGAGCAGTACTTC. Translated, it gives CASSLEQGLREDEQYF.

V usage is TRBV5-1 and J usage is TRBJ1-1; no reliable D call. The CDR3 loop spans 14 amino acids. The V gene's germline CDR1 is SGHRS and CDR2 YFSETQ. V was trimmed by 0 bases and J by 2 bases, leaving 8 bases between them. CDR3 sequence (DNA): TGCGCCAGCAGCTTGGGGGCCGGAAACACTGAAGCTTTCTTT. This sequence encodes CASSLGAGNTEAFF.

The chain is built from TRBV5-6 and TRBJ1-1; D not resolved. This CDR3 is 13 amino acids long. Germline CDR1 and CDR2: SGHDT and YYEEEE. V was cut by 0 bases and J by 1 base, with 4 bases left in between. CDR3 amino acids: CASSLGTNTEAFF. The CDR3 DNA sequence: TGTGCCAGCAGCTTGGGGACGAACACTGAAGCTTTCTTT.

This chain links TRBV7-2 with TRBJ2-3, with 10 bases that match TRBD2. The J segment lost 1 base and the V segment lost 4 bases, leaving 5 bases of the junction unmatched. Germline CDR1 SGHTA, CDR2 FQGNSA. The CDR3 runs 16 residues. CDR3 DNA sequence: TGTGCCAGCAGCTCTTTAGCGGGAGGACGCACAGATACGCAGTATTTT. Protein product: CASSSLAGGRTDTQYF.

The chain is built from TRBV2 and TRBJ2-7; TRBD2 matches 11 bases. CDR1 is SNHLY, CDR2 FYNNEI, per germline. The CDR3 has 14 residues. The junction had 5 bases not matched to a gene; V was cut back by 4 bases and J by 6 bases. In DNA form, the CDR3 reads TGTGCCAGCAGTGGGCGGCTAGCGGGAGGCGAGCAGTACTTC. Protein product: CASSGRLAGGEQYF.

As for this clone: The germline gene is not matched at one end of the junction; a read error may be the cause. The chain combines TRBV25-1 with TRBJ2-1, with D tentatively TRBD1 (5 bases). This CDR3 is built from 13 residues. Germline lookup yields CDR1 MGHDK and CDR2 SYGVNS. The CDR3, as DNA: TGTGCCGGCAGTGCAGGGTCCCACAATGAGCAGTTCTTC. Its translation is CAGSAGSHNEQFF.

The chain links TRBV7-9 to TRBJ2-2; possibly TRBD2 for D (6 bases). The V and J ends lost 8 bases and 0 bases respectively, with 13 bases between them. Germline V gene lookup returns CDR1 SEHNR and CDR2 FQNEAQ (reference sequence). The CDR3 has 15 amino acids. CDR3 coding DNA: TGTGCCAGCGCTCCCGGGACTGCGAACACCGGGGAGCTGTTTTTT. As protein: CASAPGTANTGELFF.

The CDR3 DNA sequence: TGTGCCAGCAGCCTCCCAGCAGATACGCAGTATTTT. Amino acid sequence: CASSLPADTQYF. The chain recombines TRBV5-6 with TRBJ2-3; D remains ambiguous. V was clipped by 4 bases and J by 4 bases, with 7 bases between them. The CDR3 is made up of 12 amino acids. Per the germline V gene, CDR1 is SGHDT and CDR2 is YYEEEE.

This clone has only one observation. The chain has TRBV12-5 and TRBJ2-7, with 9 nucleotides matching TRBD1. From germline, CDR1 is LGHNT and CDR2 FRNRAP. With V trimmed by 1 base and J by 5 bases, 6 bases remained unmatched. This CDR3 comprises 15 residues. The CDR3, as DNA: TGTGCTAGTGGTTTGGACACAGGGGGCGTGCACGAGCAGTACTTC. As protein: CASGLDTGGVHEQYF.

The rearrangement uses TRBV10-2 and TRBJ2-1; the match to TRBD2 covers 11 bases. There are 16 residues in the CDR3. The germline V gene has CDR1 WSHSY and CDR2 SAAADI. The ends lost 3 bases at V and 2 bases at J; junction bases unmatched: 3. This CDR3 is CASSDPGLAAYNEQFF. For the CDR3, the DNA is TGCGCCAGCAGTGACCCGGGACTAGCGGCCTACAATGAGCAGTTCTTC.

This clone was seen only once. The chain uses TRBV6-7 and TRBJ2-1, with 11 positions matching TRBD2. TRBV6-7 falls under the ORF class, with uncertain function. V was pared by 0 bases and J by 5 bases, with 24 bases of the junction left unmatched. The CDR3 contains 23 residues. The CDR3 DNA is TGTGCCAGCAGTTACTCGGGGACTAGCGGACGAGGGGGGGCCCCGGGGGTGAACAATGAGCAGTTCTTC. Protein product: CASSYSGTSGRGGAPGVNNEQFF.

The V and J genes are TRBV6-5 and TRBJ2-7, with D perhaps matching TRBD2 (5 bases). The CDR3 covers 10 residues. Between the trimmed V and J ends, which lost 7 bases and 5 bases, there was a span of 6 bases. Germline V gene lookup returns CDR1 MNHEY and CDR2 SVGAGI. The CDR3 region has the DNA TGTGCCAGCACGGGAAACGAGCAGTACTTC. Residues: CASTGNEQYF.